This T cell receptor (beta chain) derives from a study of human T cells and chemical hapten exposure. For the study at large: An area of 2 cm by around 2 cm on upper inner arm skin received 2% DPC for sensitization.

Indicated time point: patch test 1, 2 weeks after DPC sensitization. This sample's treatment: therapeutic diphenylcyclopropenone sensitization with weekly scalp DPC. Unfractionated whole blood served as the source for total RNA extraction. Study outcomes and limitations: DPC sensitization left the count of TCRs above 1 in 1000 unchanged.

Note on this clonotype: Its antigen remains unidentified.

Individual cDNA molecules had unique molecular identifiers attached to them by the library. TCRdb itself ran the RACE reads through MiXCR, one entry per CDR3 protein. Among tens of thousands of distinct CDR3 sequences, around 9.5% were seen once, and the ten largest hold 3.3%. V was cut by 3 bases and J by 1 base, with 9 bases left in between. Germline V gene lookup returns CDR1 MGHRA and CDR2 YSYEKL. There are 14 residues in the CDR3. The sample here was whole blood, taken in connection with sensitization to the hapten diphenylcyclopropenone (DPC). This receptor was obtained from a woman between 35 and 50 years old with alopecia areata. Some clones in this sample may be carry-over from other donors' samples. J is TRBJ1-1 and V is TRBV4-1, with D unresolved. This chain's CDR3 is CASSQPDGNTEAFF. The CDR3 coding sequence is TGCGCCAGCAGCCAGCCGGACGGGAACACTGAAGCTTTCTTT.